This T cell receptor beta chain originates from a study of blood T cell repertoires in COVID-19. Study context: Material from acute and convalescent COVID-19 was sourced from the United States, Italy and Spain. T cells, B-cell-depleted T cells, or PBMCs provided the cDNA or gDNA that served as material.

Original methodology: Amplification from reference gene primers served as the basis for estimated nucleated cell counts. Sequencing used immunoSEQ multiplex PCR; TCRdb keeps in-frame clones, though not all of them. D and trimming come from the DNA, and the V and J calls and clone size come from that table. Here the sample spans roughly 200,000 clones, around four fifths being singletons. The CDR3 has 14 residues. With V trimmed by 6 bases and J by 3 bases, 7 bases remained unmatched. Germline V gene sequence: CDR1 SNHLY, CDR2 FYNNEI. Patients of the Seattle cohort, enrolled during active infection, were followed longitudinally.

The receptor's source is a woman of 80 years or more with COVID-19, enrolled during active disease. This chain uses TRBV2 with TRBJ1-1, with 7 bases aligning to TRBD1. The specimen sequenced was peripheral blood. CDR3: CASRYRGSYTEAFF. CDR3 nucleotides: TGTGCCAGCAGATACAGGGGTTCCTACACTGAAGCTTTCTTT.